This is a list of T cell receptor beta chains from one sample in a study of vaccination and CD4 T cells after COVID-19. TCRdb reprocessed the PCR reads via MiXCR and lists one record per CDR3 protein. The data show approximately 9,900 distinct CDR3 sequences, over 45% seen once. These receptors' targets are unknown. The sample taken for sequencing was CD4+ T cells from blood, cultured in vitro. The receptors here all came from a human donor who had recovered from COVID-19. Both conserved end residues are part of each CDR3. Each record gives: D gene, J gene, clone size, V gene, CDR3 DNA, CDR3 protein. A D gene is named only where the DNA matches it firmly. Clone size appears in some rows only: once, few, many, or a class for an expanded clone.

>TRBD1|TRBJ2-4|few|TRBV20-1
TGCAGTGCTAGACAGGACAGGGTATCCAGCGTGGCCAAAAACATTCAGTACTTC
CSARQDRVSSVAKNIQYF
>.|TRBJ2-5|.|TRBV12-3/TRBV12-4
TGTGCCAGCAGTTTGGTAGGAGCGGAGACCCAGTACTTC
CASSLVGAETQYF
>TRBD1|TRBJ1-1|few|TRBV11-3
TGTGCCAGCACCCCGGGACAGTTGAACACTGAAGCTTTCTTT
CASTPGQLNTEAFF
>.|TRBJ1-1|.|TRBV5-4
TGTGCCAGCAGCTTGGACCCGGCGAACACTGAAGCTTTCTTT
CASSLDPANTEAFF
>.|TRBJ1-3|few|TRBV20-1
TGCAGTGCTAGAGAGGGAGGTGGAAACACCATATATTTT
CSAREGGGNTIYF
>.|TRBJ2-5|once|TRBV11-3
TGTGCCAGCAGCTCATCTCCAGGGAGGGAGACCCAGTACTTC
CASSSSPGRETQYF
>TRBD1|TRBJ1-1|.|TRBV12-3/TRBV12-4
TGTGCCAGCAGTCTGACAGGGTCGAACACTGAAGCTTTCTTT
CASSLTGSNTEAFF
>.|TRBJ2-7|.|TRBV10-3
TGTGCCATCAGTGACCCGGGCGAGCAGTACTTC
CAISDPGEQYF
>.|TRBJ2-5|.|TRBV12-3/TRBV12-4
TGTGCCAGCAGACCCAGCGACTGGGTTTGGGAGACCCAGTACTTC
CASRPSDWVWETQYF
>.|TRBJ1-1|.|TRBV6-2/TRBV6-3
TGTGCCAGCAGTTACGGGCGCAATCTCATGAACACTGAAGCTTTCTTT
CASSYGRNLMNTEAFF
>.|TRBJ1-5|.|TRBV12-3/TRBV12-4
TGTGCCAGCAGTTTAGGGGGTAGCAATCAGCCCCAGCATTTT
CASSLGGSNQPQHF
>.|TRBJ1-1|few|TRBV5-1
TGCGCCAGCAGAATGAACACTGAAGCTTTCTTT
CASRMNTEAFF
>.|TRBJ2-7|.|TRBV21-1
TGTGCCAGCAATGGCGTTCGGCAGGGCCCCTTCTACGAGCAGTACTTC
CASNGVRQGPFYEQYF
>.|TRBJ2-7|.|TRBV11-2
TGTGCCAGCAGCCTAGGCCCAGGTCTAACGGGGCTCGAGCAGTACTTC
CASSLGPGLTGLEQYF
>.|TRBJ1-1|few|TRBV7-9
TGTGCCAGCAGCTCCATGGACACAGCTTTCTTT
CASSSMDTAFF
>TRBD1|TRBJ1-1|once|TRBV28
TGTGCCAGCAGGCGAGGGGGCCCTGGCACTGAAGCTTTCTTT
CASRRGGPGTEAFF
>.|TRBJ2-3|few|TRBV20-1
TGCAGTGCTAGAGAATGGGGGGAAAGGGGAGATACGCAGTATTTT
CSAREWGERGDTQYF
>.|TRBJ2-3|.|TRBV12-3/TRBV12-4
TGTGCCAGCAGTTTATCCGACGAAGATACGCAGTATTTT
CASSLSDEDTQYF
>.|TRBJ1-1|few|TRBV11-2
TGTGCCAGCAGCTCCATGCGGGGCGGCGTCACTGAAGCTTTCTTT
CASSSMRGGVTEAFF
>.|TRBJ1-1|.|TRBV28
TGTGCCAGCAGTTTATTAGACCCGGAGGGCACTGAAGCTTTCTTT
CASSLLDPEGTEAFF
>TRBD1|TRBJ1-2|few|TRBV20-1
TGCAGTGCTTCCCGGACAGGGACGTATGGCTACACCTTC
CSASRTGTYGYTF
>.|TRBJ1-1|.|TRBV4-3
TGCGCCAGCAGCCGTACAGGGAACACTGAAGCTTTCTTT
CASSRTGNTEAFF
>.|TRBJ2-7|.|TRBV6-1
TGTGCCAGCATCTCAGTCGGCGGTTCCTACGAGCAGTACTTC
CASISVGGSYEQYF
>TRBD2|TRBJ2-1|.|TRBV18
TGTGCCAGCTCTCGAGCGGGGGGGCCCTCCTACAATGAGCAGTTCTTC
CASSRAGGPSYNEQFF
>TRBD1|TRBJ1-2|.|TRBV4-3
TGCGCCAGCAGCCAAGTAAACAGGGGGAACTATGGCTACACCTTC
CASSQVNRGNYGYTF
>.|TRBJ2-7|.|TRBV20-1
TGCTGTGCTAGTGGCGAGCTGACCTACGAGCAGTACTTC
CCASGELTYEQYF
>.|TRBJ2-7|few|TRBV20-1
TGCAGTGCTAGAGATCGTCCTAGCTCCTACGAGCAGTACTTC
CSARDRPSSYEQYF
>.|TRBJ2-1|.|TRBV4-1
TGCGCCAGCAGCCAAGGGGGTAGGGGGGTCCCCTACAATGAGCAGTTCTTC
CASSQGGRGVPYNEQFF
>.|TRBJ2-7|.|TRBV27
TGTGCCAGCACCCGCAACTCAGGTAGGATCTACGAGCAGTACTTC
CASTRNSGRIYEQYF
>.|TRBJ1-6|.|TRBV7-6
TGTGCCAGCAGCTATCAGGGAAGGCATAATTCACCCCTCCACTTT
CASSYQGRHNSPLHF
>.|TRBJ1-5|.|TRBV6-2/TRBV6-3
TGTGCCAGCAGCTCTTCGACGGACAATCAGCCCCAGCATTTT
CASSSSTDNQPQHF
>TRBD1|TRBJ2-7|.|TRBV7-2
TGTGCCAGCAGCATCGGACAGGGGGCCTACGAGCAGTACTTC
CASSIGQGAYEQYF
>.|TRBJ1-5|few|TRBV20-1
TGCAGTGCTAGGTTGGGCGCAGGGAGCAATCAGCCCCAGCATTTT
CSARLGAGSNQPQHF
>.|TRBJ2-7|once|TRBV11-3
TGTGCCAGCAGCTTAGTCGCAGGGGGGGTCTACGAGCAGTACTTC
CASSLVAGGVYEQYF
>.|TRBJ1-4|.|TRBV15
TGTGCCACCAGCCATACGGAGGAAAAACTGTTTTTT
CATSHTEEKLFF
>.|TRBJ1-5|.|TRBV6-5
TGTGCCAGCAGTTCCCAGGGTTCTCCCCAGCATTTT
CASSSQGSPQHF
>.|TRBJ2-1|.|TRBV20-1
TGCAGTGCTAGTTACGGGTTTCTCGATGAGCAGTTCTTC
CSASYGFLDEQFF
>.|TRBJ1-1|.|TRBV20-1
TGCAGTGTCCCGACTCGGCAGGGGAACACTGAAGCTTTCTTT
CSVPTRQGNTEAFF
>TRBD2|TRBJ2-7|.|TRBV6-5
TGTGCCAGCAGTTACTCCTGGACTAGCGGGGCCTACGAGCAGTACTTC
CASSYSWTSGAYEQYF
>TRBD1|TRBJ2-2|.|TRBV7-9
TGTGCCAGCAGTCGGCAGGGGGCGCTTAACACCGGGGAGCTGTTTTTT
CASSRQGALNTGELFF
>.|TRBJ2-7|.|TRBV5-1
TGCGCCAGCAGCCCCCAACAGGGCGTCCGCTACGAGCAGTACTTC
CASSPQQGVRYEQYF
>TRBD1|TRBJ2-1|.|TRBV6-5
TGTGCCAGCAGTTACCCCGGGACAGTGAATAATGAGCAGTTCTTC
CASSYPGTVNNEQFF
>TRBD1|TRBJ1-6|.|TRBV7-2
TGTGCCAGCAGCTTAGACAGGGGGTTTAATTCACCCCTCCACTTT
CASSLDRGFNSPLHF
>.|TRBJ2-1|.|TRBV7-2
TGTGCCAGCAGCTTAGCGAAAACTAGTCGCCTCTCCAATGAGCAGTTCTTC
CASSLAKTSRLSNEQFF
>.|TRBJ2-7|.|TRBV10-3
TGTGCCATCAGTGGTGGACAGGGGAACAGCGGGAGACTAGACTTC
CAISGGQGNSGRLDF
>.|TRBJ1-2|few|TRBV20-1
TGCAGTGCTAGACATCTTCATGGCTACACCTTC
CSARHLHGYTF
>TRBD1|TRBJ1-1|few|TRBV7-9
TGTGCCAGCAGCTTAGATGGGGGGGACAGGGTATCCACTGAAGCTTTCTTT
CASSLDGGDRVSTEAFF
>.|TRBJ2-3|.|TRBV2
TGTGCCAGCAGCGCTATCAACCCGGGCACAGATACGCAGTATTTT
CASSAINPGTDTQYF
>TRBD2|TRBJ2-1|.|TRBV6-2/TRBV6-3
TGTGCCACTTCGTTTAGCGGGAGGGCGACCTACAATGAGCAGTTCTTC
CATSFSGRATYNEQFF
>.|TRBJ1-2|few|TRBV5-1
TGCGCCAGCAGCTTGACAATGCTGGCTGGCTACACCTTC
CASSLTMLAGYTF
>.|TRBJ2-7|.|TRBV7-6
TGTGCCAGCAGCTCGCCAGGGATTTCCGAGCAGTACTTC
CASSSPGISEQYF
>.|TRBJ2-2|.|TRBV19
TGTGCCAGTAGTCCCCGGAAACTTGCGAACACCGGGGAGCTGTTTTTT
CASSPRKLANTGELFF
>.|TRBJ1-1|few|TRBV27
TGTGCCAGCAGTTTACTGGGAAACACTGAAGCTTTCTTT
CASSLLGNTEAFF
>.|TRBJ2-1|.|TRBV10-3
TGTGCCATCACTGGGGTAGTCGACAATGAGCAGTTCTTC
CAITGVVDNEQFF
>.|TRBJ1-1|.|TRBV10-3
TGTGCCATCAGTGAGACACGAACAGGGGAAGCTTTCTTT
CAISETRTGEAFF
>TRBD2|TRBJ2-5|.|TRBV7-2
TGTGCCAGCAGCTTAGAGGGCGGGAGAGGTGAGACCCAGTACTTC
CASSLEGGRGETQYF
>TRBD1|TRBJ2-1|few|TRBV7-2
TGTGCCAGCACGCATGGGGACAGGCGAAACAATGAGCAGTTCTTC
CASTHGDRRNNEQFF
>TRBD1|TRBJ1-1|.|TRBV30
TGTGCCTGGACCCTGACAGGGCGTACTGAAGCTTTCTTT
CAWTLTGRTEAFF
>TRBD1|TRBJ1-2|few|TRBV6-1
TGTGCCAGCAGAACAGGGGTCTATGGCTACACCTTC
CASRTGVYGYTF
>.|TRBJ1-3|.|TRBV4-2
TGTGCCAGCAGCCCCCAGGCGTCTGGAAACACCATATATTTT
CASSPQASGNTIYF